Below are 4 T cell receptor beta chains sequenced from a single sample in a study of shared clonotypes between healthy human individuals. Profiling relied on immunoSEQ multiplex PCR, and the TCRdb table lists in-frame clones only, not all of them. The sample lists 1.5 million to 2.5 million clones; about 94% were seen once. CD45RO negativity and positive selection for CCR7 defined naive CD8 cells, a population that excluded terminally differentiated effector memory CD45RA+ cells. The specimen was naive CD8+ T cells sorted from blood. Source of these receptors: a man younger than 35 in good health.

The V gene is TRBV27, the J gene TRBJ1-5; no clear D. This CDR3 spans 16 amino acids. From germline, CDR1 is MNHEY and CDR2 SMNVEV (reference sequence). The V gene lost 6 bases and the J gene lost 1 base, with 16 bases spanning the gap. The CDR3, as DNA: TGTGCCAGCAGCTCCTCCGGCGGGGAAAGCAATCAGCCCCAGCATTTT. Residues: CASSSSGGESNQPQHF.

This clone was counted once. The chain combines TRBV2 with TRBJ2-5; D unclear. Germline lookup yields CDR1 SNHLY and CDR2 FYNNEI. Trimming took 3 bases from V and 4 from J, leaving 12 bases between them. The CDR3 is made up of 14 amino acids. CDR3 DNA sequence: TGTGCCAGCAGTGATGGGCCGGCCCGAGAGACCCAGTACTTC. The encoded protein is CASSDGPARETQYF.

CDR3 bases: TGTGCCAGCAGCTTAGAGGGAAACACTGAAGCTTTCTTT. Its translation: CASSLEGNTEAFF. The rearrangement joins TRBV5-8 to TRBJ1-1; D remains ambiguous. Germline V gene sequence: CDR1 SGHTS, CDR2 YDEGEE. Trimming cost V 2 bases and J 2 bases, with 7 bases left between them. The CDR3 runs to 13 residues.

The chain recombines TRBV5-1 with TRBJ2-1; D uncertain. CDR1 SGHRS and CDR2 YFSETQ come from the germline V gene. Trimming shortened V by 0 bases and J by 8 bases, and 18 bases separated the two germline ends. The CDR3 consists of 16 residues. The CDR3 protein is CASSLEEFTPLDEQFF. The DNA for the CDR3 is TGCGCCAGCAGCTTGGAAGAGTTTACACCTCTCGATGAGCAGTTCTTC.